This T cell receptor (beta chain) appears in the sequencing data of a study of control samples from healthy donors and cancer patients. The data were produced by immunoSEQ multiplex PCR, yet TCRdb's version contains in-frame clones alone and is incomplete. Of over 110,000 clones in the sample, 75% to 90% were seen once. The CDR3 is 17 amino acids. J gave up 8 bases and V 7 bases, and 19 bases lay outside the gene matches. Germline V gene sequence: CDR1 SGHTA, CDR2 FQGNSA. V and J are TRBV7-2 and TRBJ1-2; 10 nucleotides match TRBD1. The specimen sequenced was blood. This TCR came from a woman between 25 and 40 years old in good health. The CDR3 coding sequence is TGTGCCAGCAACGTGTTAGGGAAGGACAGGGGGGGTCAGGGCTACACCTTC. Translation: CASNVLGKDRGGQGYTF.